This entry features one T cell receptor (beta chain) sequence. This sample stems from a study of blood T cell repertoires in COVID-19. Overall study context: Nucleic acid was either cDNA or gDNA, and it came from T cells, B-cell-depleted T cells, or PBMCs.

In the source study's methods: Reference gene primers were amplified, and this amplification served to estimate nucleated cell counts. Measured with immunoSEQ multiplex PCR; TCRdb has only the in-frame clones, and not every one. The DNA gave D and trimming, while V, J and clone size come from that table. The sample holds roughly 200,000 clones; more than 75% are singletons and the top ten take 2.5% to 3%. The V segment lost 1 base and the J segment 3 bases; nucleotides outside the gene matches: 1. There are 14 residues in the CDR3. Germline CDR1 and CDR2: MGHDK and SYGVNS. This TCR was recovered from a man aged 35 to 55 with active or convalescent COVID-19. The J gene is TRBJ2-3, the V gene TRBV25-1; TRBD2 agrees at 7 bases. The sample consisted of peripheral blood. The CDR3 protein is CASSEWGGTDTQYF. CDR3 DNA sequence: TGTGCCAGCAGTGAATGGGGGGGGACAGATACGCAGTATTTT.